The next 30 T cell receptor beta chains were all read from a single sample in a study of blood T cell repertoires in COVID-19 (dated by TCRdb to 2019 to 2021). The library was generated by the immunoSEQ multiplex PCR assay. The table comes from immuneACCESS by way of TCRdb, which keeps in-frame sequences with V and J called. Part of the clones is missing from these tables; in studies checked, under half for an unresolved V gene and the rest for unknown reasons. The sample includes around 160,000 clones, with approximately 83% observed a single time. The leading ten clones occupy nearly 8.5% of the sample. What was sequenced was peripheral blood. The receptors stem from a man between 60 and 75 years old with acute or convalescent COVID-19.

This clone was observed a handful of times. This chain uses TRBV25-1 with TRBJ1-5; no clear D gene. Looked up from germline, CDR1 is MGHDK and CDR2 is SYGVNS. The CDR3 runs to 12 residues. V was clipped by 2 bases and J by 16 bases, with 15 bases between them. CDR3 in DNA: TGTGCCAGCAGTGAAATTACCGGGGTTGTCCATTTT. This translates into CASSEITGVVHF.

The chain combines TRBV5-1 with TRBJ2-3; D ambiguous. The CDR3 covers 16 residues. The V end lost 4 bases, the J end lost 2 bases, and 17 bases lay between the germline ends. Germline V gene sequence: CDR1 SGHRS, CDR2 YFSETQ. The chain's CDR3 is CASSPHIGAVTDTQYF. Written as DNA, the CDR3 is TGCGCCAGCAGCCCACACATAGGCGCGGTCACAGATACGCAGTATTTT.

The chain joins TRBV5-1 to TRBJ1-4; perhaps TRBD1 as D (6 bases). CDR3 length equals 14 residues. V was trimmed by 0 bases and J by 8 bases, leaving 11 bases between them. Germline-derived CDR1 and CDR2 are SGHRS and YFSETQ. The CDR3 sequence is CASSLDRADEKLFF. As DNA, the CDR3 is TGCGCCAGCAGCTTGGACAGGGCGGACGAAAAACTGTTTTTT.

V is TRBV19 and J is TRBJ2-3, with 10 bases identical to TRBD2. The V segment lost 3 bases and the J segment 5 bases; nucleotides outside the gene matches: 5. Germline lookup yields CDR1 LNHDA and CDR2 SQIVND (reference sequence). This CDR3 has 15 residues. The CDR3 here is CASSISGRAGDTQYF. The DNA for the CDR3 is TGTGCCAGTAGTATCAGCGGGAGGGCCGGAGATACGCAGTATTTT.

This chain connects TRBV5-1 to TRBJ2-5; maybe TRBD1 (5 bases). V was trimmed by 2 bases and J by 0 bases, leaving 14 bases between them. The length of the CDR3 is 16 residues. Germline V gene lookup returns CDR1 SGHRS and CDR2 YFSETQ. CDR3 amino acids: CASSLTLQGDQETQYF. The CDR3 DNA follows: TGCGCCAGCAGCTTAACCCTTCAAGGGGACCAAGAGACCCAGTACTTC. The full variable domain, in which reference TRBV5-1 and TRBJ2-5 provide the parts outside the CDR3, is KAGVTQTPRYLIKTRGQQVTLSCSPISGHRSVSWYQQTPGQGLQFLFEYFSETQRNKGNFPGRFSGRQFSNSRSEMNVSTLELGDSALYLCASSLTLQGDQETQYFGPGTRLLVL.

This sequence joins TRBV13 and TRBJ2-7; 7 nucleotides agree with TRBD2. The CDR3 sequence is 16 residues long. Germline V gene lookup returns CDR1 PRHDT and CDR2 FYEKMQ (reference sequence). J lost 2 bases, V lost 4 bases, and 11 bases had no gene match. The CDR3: CASSSLLTGTTYEQYF. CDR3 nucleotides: TGTGCCAGCAGCTCGCTACTCACCGGGACTACCTACGAGCAGTACTTC.

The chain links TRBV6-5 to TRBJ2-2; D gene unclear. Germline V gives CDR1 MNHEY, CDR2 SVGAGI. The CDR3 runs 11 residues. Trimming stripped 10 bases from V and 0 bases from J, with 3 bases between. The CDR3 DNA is TGTGCCACCACGAACACCGGGGAGCTGTTTTTT. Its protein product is CATTNTGELFF.

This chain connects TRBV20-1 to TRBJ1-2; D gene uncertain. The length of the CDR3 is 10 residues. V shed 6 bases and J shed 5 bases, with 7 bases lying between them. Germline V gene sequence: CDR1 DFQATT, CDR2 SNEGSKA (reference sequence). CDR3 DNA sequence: TGCAGTGCCCGGGAATATGGCTACACCTTC. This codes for CSAREYGYTF.

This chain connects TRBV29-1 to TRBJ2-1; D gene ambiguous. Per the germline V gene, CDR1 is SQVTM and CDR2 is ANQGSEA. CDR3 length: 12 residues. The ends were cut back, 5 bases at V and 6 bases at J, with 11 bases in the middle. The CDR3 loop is CSVNRVGNEQFF. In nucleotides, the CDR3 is TGCAGCGTTAACCGGGTTGGCAATGAGCAGTTCTTC.

CDR3 sequence (DNA): TGTGCCAGCAGCTGGGGGGGGCAGGGGGCCGGCGAGCAGTACTTC. Translation gives CASSWGGQGAGEQYF. The gene calls are TRBV7-8 and TRBJ2-7; D is perhaps TRBD1 (8 bases). Trimming left V 4 bases short and J 6 bases short, with 19 bases between. The length of the CDR3 is 15 residues. The V gene's germline CDR1 is SGHVS and CDR2 FQNEAQ.

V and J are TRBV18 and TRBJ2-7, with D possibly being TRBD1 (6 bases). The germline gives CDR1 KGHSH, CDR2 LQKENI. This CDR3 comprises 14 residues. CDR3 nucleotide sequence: TGTGCAACCAGCGGACGACAGGAGCCCTACGAGCAGTACTTC. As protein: CATSGRQEPYEQYF.

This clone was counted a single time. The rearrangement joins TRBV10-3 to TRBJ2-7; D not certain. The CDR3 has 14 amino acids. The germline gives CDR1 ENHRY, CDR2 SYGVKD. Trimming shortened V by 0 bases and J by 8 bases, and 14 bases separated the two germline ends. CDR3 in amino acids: CAISESNQVSKQYF. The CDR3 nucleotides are TGTGCCATCAGTGAGTCGAATCAGGTTTCGAAGCAGTACTTC.

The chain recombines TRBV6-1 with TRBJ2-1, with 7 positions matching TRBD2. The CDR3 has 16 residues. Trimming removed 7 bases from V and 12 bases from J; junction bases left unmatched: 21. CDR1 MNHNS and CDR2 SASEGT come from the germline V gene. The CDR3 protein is CASIDPYGTKTGGQFF. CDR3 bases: TGTGCCAGCATTGACCCGTACGGGACTAAAACGGGGGGGCAGTTCTTC.

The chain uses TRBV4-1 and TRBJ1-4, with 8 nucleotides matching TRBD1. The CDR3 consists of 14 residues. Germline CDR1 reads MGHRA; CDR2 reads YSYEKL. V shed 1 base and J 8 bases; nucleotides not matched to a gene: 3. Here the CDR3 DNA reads TGCGCCAGCAGCCAAGGAGACAGGGGAGAAAAACTGTTTTTT. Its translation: CASSQGDRGEKLFF.

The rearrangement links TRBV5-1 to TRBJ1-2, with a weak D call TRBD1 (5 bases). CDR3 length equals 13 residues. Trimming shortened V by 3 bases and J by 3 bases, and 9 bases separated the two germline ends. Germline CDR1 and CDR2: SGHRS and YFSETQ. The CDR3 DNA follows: TGCGCCAGCAGCTCCGACAGTCACTATGGCTACACCTTC. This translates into CASSSDSHYGYTF. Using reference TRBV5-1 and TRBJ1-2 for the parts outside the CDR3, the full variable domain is KAGVTQTPRYLIKTRGQQVTLSCSPISGHRSVSWYQQTPGQGLQFLFEYFSETQRNKGNFPGRFSGRQFSNSRSEMNVSTLELGDSALYLCASSSDSHYGYTFGSGTRLTVV.

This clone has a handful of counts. In DNA, the CDR3 is TGTGCCAGTAGCAGGACAGCCTACAATGAGCAGTTCTTC. Translating it yields CASSRTAYNEQFF. The rearrangement uses TRBV19 and TRBJ2-1; a weak D match, TRBD1 (6 bases). V lost 6 bases to trimming and J lost 2 bases, with 8 bases between them. The CDR3 is 13 residues long. CDR1 and CDR2 from the germline V gene are LNHDA and SQIVND (reference sequence).

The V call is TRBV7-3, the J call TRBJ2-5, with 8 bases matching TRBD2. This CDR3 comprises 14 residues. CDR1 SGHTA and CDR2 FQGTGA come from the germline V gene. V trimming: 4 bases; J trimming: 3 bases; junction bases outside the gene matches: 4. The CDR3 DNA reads TGTGCCAGCAGCTCCGGGGGGGTTAAAGAGACCCAGTACTTC. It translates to CASSSGGVKETQYF. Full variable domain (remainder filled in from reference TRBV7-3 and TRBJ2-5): GAGVSQTPSNKVTEKGKYVELRCDPISGHTALYWYRQSLGQGPEFLIYFQGTGAADDSGLPNDRFFAVRPEGSVSTLKIQRTERGDSAVYLCASSSGGVKETQYFGPGTRLLVL.

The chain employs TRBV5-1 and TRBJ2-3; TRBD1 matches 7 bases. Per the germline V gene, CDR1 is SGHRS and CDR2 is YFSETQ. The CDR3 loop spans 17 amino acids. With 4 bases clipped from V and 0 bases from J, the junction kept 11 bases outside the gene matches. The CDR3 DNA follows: TGCGCCAGCAGCGGATTATTCCGGGACAGCAGCACAGATACGCAGTATTTT. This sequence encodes CASSGLFRDSSTDTQYF.

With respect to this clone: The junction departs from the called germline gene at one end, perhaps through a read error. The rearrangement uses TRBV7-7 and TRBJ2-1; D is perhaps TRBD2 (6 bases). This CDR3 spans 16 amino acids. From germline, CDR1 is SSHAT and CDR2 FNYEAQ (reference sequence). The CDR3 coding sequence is TGTGCTAGCAGCTTAGGGAAGGGCGGGGACTACAATGAGCAGTTCTTC. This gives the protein CASSLGKGGDYNEQFF. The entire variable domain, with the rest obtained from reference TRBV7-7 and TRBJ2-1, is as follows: GAGVSQSPRYKVTKRGQDVTLRCDPISSHATLYWYQQALGQGPEFLTYFNYEAQPDKSGLPSDRFSAERPEGSISTLTIQRTEQRDSAMYRCASSLGKGGDYNEQFFGPGTRLTVL.

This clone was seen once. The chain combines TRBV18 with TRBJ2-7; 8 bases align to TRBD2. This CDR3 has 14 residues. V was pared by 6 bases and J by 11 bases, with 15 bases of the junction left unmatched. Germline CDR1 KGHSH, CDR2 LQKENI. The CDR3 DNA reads TGTGCCAGCTCCGTAACGGGACTAGACCCAGCAGAGTACTTC. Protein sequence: CASSVTGLDPAEYF.

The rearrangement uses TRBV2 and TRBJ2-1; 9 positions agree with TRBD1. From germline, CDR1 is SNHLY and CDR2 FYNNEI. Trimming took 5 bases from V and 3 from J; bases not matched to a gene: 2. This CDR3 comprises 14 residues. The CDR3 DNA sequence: TGTGCCAGCAGTTGGGACAGGGACTACAATGAGCAGTTCTTC. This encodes CASSWDRDYNEQFF.

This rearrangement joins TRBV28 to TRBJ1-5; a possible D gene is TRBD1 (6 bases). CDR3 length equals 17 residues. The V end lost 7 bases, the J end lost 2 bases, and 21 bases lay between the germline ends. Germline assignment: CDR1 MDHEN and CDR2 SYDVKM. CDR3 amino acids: CASTLDSFLAGNQPQHF. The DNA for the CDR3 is TGTGCCAGCACCCTGGACAGTTTCCTAGCTGGCAATCAGCCCCAGCATTTT.

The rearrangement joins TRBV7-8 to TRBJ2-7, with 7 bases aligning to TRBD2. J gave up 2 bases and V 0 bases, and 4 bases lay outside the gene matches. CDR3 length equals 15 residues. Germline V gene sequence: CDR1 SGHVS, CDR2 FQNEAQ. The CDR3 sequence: CASSLATSETYEQYF. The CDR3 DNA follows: TGTGCCAGCAGCTTAGCAACTAGCGAGACCTACGAGCAGTACTTC. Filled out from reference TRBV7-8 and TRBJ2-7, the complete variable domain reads GAGVSQSPRYKVAKRGQDVALRCDPISGHVSLFWYQQALGQGPEFLTYFQNEAQLDKSGLPSDRFFAERPEGSVSTLKIQRTQQEDSAVYLCASSLATSETYEQYFGPGTRLTVT.

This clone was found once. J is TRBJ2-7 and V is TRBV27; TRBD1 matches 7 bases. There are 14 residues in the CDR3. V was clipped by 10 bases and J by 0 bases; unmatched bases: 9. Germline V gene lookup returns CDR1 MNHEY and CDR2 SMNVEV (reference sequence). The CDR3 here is CATLKTGNSYEQYF. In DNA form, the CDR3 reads TGTGCCACCCTGAAGACAGGGAACTCCTACGAGCAGTACTTC.

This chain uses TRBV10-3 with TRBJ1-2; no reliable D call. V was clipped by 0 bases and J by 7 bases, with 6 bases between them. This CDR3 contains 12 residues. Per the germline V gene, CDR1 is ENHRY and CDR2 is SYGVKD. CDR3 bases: TGTGCCATCAGTGAGTCTCAGCGTGGCTACACCTTC. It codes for CAISESQRGYTF.

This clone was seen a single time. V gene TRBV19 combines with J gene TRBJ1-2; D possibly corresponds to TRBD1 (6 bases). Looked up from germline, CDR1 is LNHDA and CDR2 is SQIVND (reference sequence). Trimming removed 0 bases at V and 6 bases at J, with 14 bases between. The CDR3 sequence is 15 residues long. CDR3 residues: CASSIEVGQPNGYTF. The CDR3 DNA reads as TGTGCCAGTAGTATAGAAGTCGGACAGCCAAATGGCTACACCTTC.

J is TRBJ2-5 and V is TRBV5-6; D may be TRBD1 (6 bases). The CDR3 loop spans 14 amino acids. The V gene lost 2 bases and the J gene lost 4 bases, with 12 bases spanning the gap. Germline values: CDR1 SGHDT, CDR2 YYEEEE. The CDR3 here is CASSFWDMRETQYF. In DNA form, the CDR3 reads TGTGCCAGCAGCTTCTGGGACATGAGAGAGACCCAGTACTTC.

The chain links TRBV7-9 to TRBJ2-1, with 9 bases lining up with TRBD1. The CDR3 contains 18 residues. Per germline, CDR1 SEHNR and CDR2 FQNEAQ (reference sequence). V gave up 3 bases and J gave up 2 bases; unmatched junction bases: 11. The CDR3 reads CASSLGTGQGPTYNEQFF. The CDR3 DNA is TGTGCCAGCAGCTTGGGCACGGGACAGGGACCTACCTACAATGAGCAGTTCTTC.

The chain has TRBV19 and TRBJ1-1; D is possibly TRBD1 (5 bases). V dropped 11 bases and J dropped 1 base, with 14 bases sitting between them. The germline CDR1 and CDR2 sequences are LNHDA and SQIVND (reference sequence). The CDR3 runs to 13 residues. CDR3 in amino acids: CAAGWRGNTEAFF. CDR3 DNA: TGTGCCGCCGGGTGGAGGGGGAACACTGAAGCTTTCTTT. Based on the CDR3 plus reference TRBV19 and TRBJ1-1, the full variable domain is DGGITQSPKYLFRKEGQNVTLSCEQNLNHDAMYWYRQDPGQGLRLIYYSQIVNDFQKGDIAEGYSVSREKKESFPLTVTSAQKNPTAFYLCAAGWRGNTEAFFGQGTRLTVV.

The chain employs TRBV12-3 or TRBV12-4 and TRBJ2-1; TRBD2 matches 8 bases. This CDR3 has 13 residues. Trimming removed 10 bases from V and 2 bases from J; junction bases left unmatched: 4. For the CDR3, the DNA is TGTGCCATTAGCGGGATAACCTACAATGAGCAGTTCTTC. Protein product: CAISGITYNEQFF.